This T cell receptor beta chain appears in the sequencing data of a study of spatial heterogeneity in lung cancer. Study-wide findings and caveats: Mutation tallies in tumors tracked expanded intratumoral alpha and beta TCR counts.

The length of the CDR3 is 15 residues. The V end was cut by 0 bases, the J end by 5 bases, with 15 bases between. CDR1 is DFQATT, CDR2 SNEGSKA, per germline (reference sequence). TCRdb re-analysed the 5' RACE reads in MiXCR, keeping a single row per CDR3 protein. The sample contains about 1,900 distinct CDR3 sequences, around 20% of which appear only once. Time point specified: sample taken at primary tumor resection. In this sample, this clonotype is medium-sized (0.01 to 0.1%). Its antigen is not identified. The chain uses TRBV20-1 and TRBJ2-3, with D uncertain. The specimen was lung tumor tissue, collected at surgery. This receptor was identified in a male donor with early-stage non-small cell lung cancer. Here the CDR3 reads CSARDFRGSIDTQYF. Here the CDR3 DNA reads TGCAGTGCTAGAGATTTCCGTGGCAGTATAGATACGCAGTATTTT.